Each of the 24 T cell receptor beta chains below was sequenced from the same sample in a study of T cells in women clearing cervical HPV infection. Libraries were prepared by immunoSEQ multiplex PCR; TCRdb keeps only in-frame clonotypes and omits some of them. Its clone listing holds tens of thousands of clones. Sequencing used blood buffy coat. These TCRs come from a woman aged 18-70 years with a cervical HPV16 infection that either progressed to CIN3+ or cleared (not recorded which).

As to this clone: Read coverage stops 3 residues before the CDR3 terminus; the germline J gene supplies the remainder. The V gene is TRBV19, the J gene TRBJ2-3; 9 bases are a match to TRBD1. The germline CDR1 and CDR2 sequences are LNHDA and SQIVND (reference sequence). The CDR3 has 16 amino acids. CDR3 protein: CASRDTGGAGNQPQYF. The DNA read from the CDR3 is TGTGCCAGTAGGGATACAGGGGGCGCAGGGAATCAGCCG.

Turning to this clone: The read ends 3 residues before the CDR3 terminus; that terminus is restored from the germline J gene. The rearrangement uses TRBV11-3 and TRBJ2-3; TRBD1 matches at 10 bases. The junction had 8 bases not matched to a gene; V was cut back by 11 bases and J by 6 bases. Per germline, CDR1 SGHNT and CDR2 YENEEA. The CDR3 is 13 residues long. The DNA read from the CDR3 is TGTGCCTCCGAGACAGGGGGCTCTGATACG. Protein: CASETGGSDT. The full CDR3 protein is CASETGGSDTQYF.

About this clone itself: With the read ending 3 residues before the CDR3 end, the germline J gene is used to fill in that end. This chain uses TRBV5-1 with TRBJ2-1; D is possibly TRBD1 (6 bases). The CDR3 contains 13 residues. Germline-derived CDR1 and CDR2 are SGHRS and YFSETQ. Trimming took 5 bases from V and 7 from J, leaving 13 bases between them. CDR3 bases read: TGCGCCAGCAGAACAGGGTTAGTGAATGAG. Translated: CASRTGLVNE. The whole CDR3 sequence reads CASRTGLVNEQFF.

Notes on this clone: The read finishes 3 residues shy of the CDR3 end, and the germline J gene is used to complete it. The V gene is TRBV11-2, the J gene TRBJ2-7, with 11 bases aligning to TRBD2. After removal of 3 bases from V and 2 bases from J, the junction contained 3 bases not matched to a gene. Germline assignment: CDR1 SGHAT and CDR2 FQNNGV. This CDR3 contains 15 residues. The CDR3 region is CASSFLGLAAYEQYF. The DNA read from the CDR3 is TGTGCCAGCAGCTTCCTGGGACTAGCGGCCTACGAG.

In the case of this clone: Sequencing ends 3 residues short of the CDR3 end; the germline J gene provides the rest. The V and J genes are TRBV20-1 and TRBJ2-5; TRBD2 aligns across 11 bases. CDR3 length equals 19 residues. Per germline, CDR1 DFQATT and CDR2 SNEGSKA (reference sequence). Unmatched junction bases numbered 16, after V lost 0 bases and J lost 4 bases. This CDR3 is CSARDGSGGSSGGIETQYF. CDR3 DNA (partial): TGCAGTGCTAGAGATGGGTCCGGAGGTTCTAGCGGGGGGATAGAGACC.

As for this clone: The read gets to within 3 residues of the CDR3 end, and the germline J gene fills in the rest. The chain employs TRBV20-1 and TRBJ2-7; tentatively, D is TRBD1 (6 bases). Germline CDR1 DFQATT, CDR2 SNEGSKA (reference sequence). V gave up 3 bases and J gave up 0 bases, with 9 bases separating them. This CDR3 is built from 13 residues. Incomplete CDR3 DNA: TGCAGTGCTAGGACAGGTGTCTCCTACGAG. This translates into CSARTGVSYE. The complete CDR3 protein is CSARTGVSYEQYF.

Turning to this clone: The read ends 3 residues shy of where the CDR3 ends; the end is completed using the germline J gene. The rearrangement joins TRBV30 to TRBJ2-7, with D unclear. V lost 1 base to trimming and J lost 3 bases, with 10 bases between them. Germline lookup yields CDR1 GTSNPN and CDR2 SVGIG (reference sequence). This CDR3 region has 13 residues. The CDR3 reads CAWSELANYEQYF. The sequenced part of the CDR3 DNA is TGTGCCTGGAGTGAGTTAGCTAACTACGAG.

With regard to this clone: The CDR3 end falls 3 residues outside the read, so it is completed with the germline J gene. The rearrangement joins TRBV7-9 to TRBJ1-4; 9 bases agree with TRBD1. Germline loops: CDR1 SEHNR, CDR2 FQNEAQ (reference sequence). V dropped 10 bases and J dropped 5; count of bases not matched to a gene: 11. CDR3 length: 15 residues. CDR3 sequence: CATILPGQGNEKLFF. Incomplete CDR3 DNA: TGTGCCACGATCCTACCCGGACAGGGGAATGAAAAA.

Regarding this clone: The read is 3 residues too short to cover the CDR3 end, so that end is filled in from the germline J gene. The V and J genes are TRBV30 and TRBJ2-2, with 9 bases that match TRBD2. With 2 bases clipped from V and 5 bases from J, the junction kept 12 bases outside the gene matches. From germline, CDR1 is GTSNPN and CDR2 SVGIG (reference sequence). This CDR3 has 17 residues. CDR3 protein: CAWSLGSGSGVTGELFF. Partial CDR3 DNA: TGTGCCTGGAGTCTGGGTAGCGGGAGTGGGGTTACCGGGGAG.

Of note for this clone: The read comes to an end 3 residues before the CDR3 does, leaving the germline J gene to fill in the end. The chain joins TRBV7-8 to TRBJ2-3, with TRBD2 matching 14 bases. The germline gives CDR1 SGHVS, CDR2 FQNEAQ. V shed 6 bases and J 5 bases; nucleotides not matched to a gene: 4. The CDR3 is 15 amino acids. Partial CDR3 DNA: TGTGCCAGCAGGAGACTAGCGGGAGGGATAGATACG. It translates to CASRRLAGGIDT. The CDR3 as a whole reads CASRRLAGGIDTQYF.

Concerning this clone itself: The DNA ends 3 residues before the CDR3 does, and the rest of the CDR3 is filled in from the germline J gene. The V call is TRBV7-3, the J call TRBJ2-7; 7 bases match TRBD1. The germline CDR1 and CDR2 sequences are SGHTA and FQGTGA. This CDR3 has 18 residues. The junction had 16 bases not matched to a gene; V was cut back by 2 bases and J by 3 bases. CDR3 DNA, as far as it was read: TGTGCCAGCAGCTTATGGGGCACAGGGGACCGACTGGTCTACGAG. Its translation: CASSLWGTGDRLVYE. The whole CDR3 sequence reads CASSLWGTGDRLVYEQYF.

A note on this clone: The sequence runs out 3 residues before the end of the CDR3; the remainder is reconstructed from the germline J gene. The genes are TRBV19 and TRBJ2-3; possibly TRBD2 for D (5 bases). Trimming removed 4 bases from V and 2 bases from J, with 16 bases in between. CDR3 size: 16 residues. Germline CDR1 reads LNHDA; CDR2 reads SQIVND (reference sequence). The sequenced part of the CDR3 DNA is TGTGCCAGTAGTACTCCGGGGTTGGCCGTCACAGATACG. Translating it yields CASSTPGLAVTDT. In full, the CDR3 is CASSTPGLAVTDTQYF.

A note on this clone: The DNA ends 3 residues before the CDR3 does, and the rest of the CDR3 is filled in from the germline J gene. The V and J genes are TRBV7-2 and TRBJ2-5; D perhaps matches TRBD1 (5 bases). Trimming took 1 base from V and 4 from J, leaving 7 bases between them. Germline CDR1 and CDR2: SGHTA and FQGNSA. The CDR3 is 13 amino acids. CDR3 sequence reads: CASSLGTLETQYF. CDR3 DNA (partial): TGTGCCAGCAGCTTAGGGACATTAGAGACC.

CDR3 DNA, as far as it was read: TGTGCCAGTAGTATAATGGCAGGGGGCGCAAGGACTGAA. It codes for CASSIMAGGARTE. In full, the CDR3 reads CASSIMAGGARTEAFF. The chain recombines TRBV19 with TRBJ1-1; 8 nucleotides align to TRBD1. The read comes to an end 3 residues before the CDR3 does, leaving the germline J gene to fill in the end. J lost 5 bases, V lost 2 bases, and 10 bases had no gene match. Germline assignment: CDR1 LNHDA and CDR2 SQIVND (reference sequence). The CDR3 has 16 residues.

As regards this clone: The sequenced fragment ends 3 residues before the CDR3 boundary, so the rest is inferred from the germline J gene. V and J are TRBV19 and TRBJ2-3, with 9 nucleotides matching TRBD1. The germline V gene encodes CDR1 LNHDA and CDR2 SQIVND (reference sequence). CDR3 length: 14 amino acids. The CDR3 here is CASSTGTGLGPQYF. The sequenced part of the CDR3 DNA is TGTGCCAGTAGTACCGGGACAGGGTTAGGGCCG. Full variable domain (outside the CDR3, taken from reference TRBV19 and TRBJ2-3): DGGITQSPKYLFRKEGQNVTLSCEQNLNHDAMYWYRQDPGQGLRLIYYSQIVNDFQKGDIAEGYSVSREKKESFPLTVTSAQKNPTAFYLCASSTGTGLGPQYFGPGTRLTVL.

As to this clone: The CDR3 extends 3 residues past the end of the read, so its final part is completed from the germline J gene. The V gene is TRBV11-2, the J gene TRBJ2-5; D is unclear. There are 14 residues in the CDR3. CDR1 SGHAT and CDR2 FQNNGV come from the germline V gene. V was trimmed by 1 base and J by 1 base, leaving 7 bases between them. The sequenced part of the CDR3 DNA is TGTGCCAGCAGCTTAGGGGCAGCCCAAGAGACC. Translating it yields CASSLGAAQET. The CDR3 reads in full as CASSLGAAQETQYF.

As to this clone: The read terminates 3 residues before the CDR3 end, so the remaining end is supplied by the germline J gene. The rearrangement joins TRBV19 to TRBJ2-2; the D gene is possibly TRBD1 (6 bases). From germline, CDR1 is LNHDA and CDR2 SQIVND (reference sequence). The length of the CDR3 is 15 residues. V gave up 3 bases and J gave up 4 bases, with 12 bases separating them. This CDR3 is CASSIEGVVTGELFF. CDR3 bases read: TGTGCCAGTAGTATCGAGGGGGTCGTCACCGGGGAG.

Of note for this clone: The sequence runs out 3 residues before the end of the CDR3; the remainder is reconstructed from the germline J gene. The chain carries TRBV6-1 and TRBJ1-4; possible D gene TRBD1, 5 bases. The CDR3 totals 14 residues. The germline gives CDR1 MNHNS, CDR2 SASEGT. CDR3 amino acids: CASSEGGGGSPLFF. Incomplete CDR3 DNA: TGTGCCAGCAGTGAAGGGGGGGGAGGTTCACCA.

About this clone itself: The CDR3 is cut off 3 residues early in the read; its end comes from the germline J gene. The chain employs TRBV7-9 and TRBJ1-2, with D tentatively TRBD1 (6 bases). The CDR3 extends over 12 amino acids. Germline CDR1 and CDR2: SEHNR and FQNEAQ (reference sequence). CDR3 bases read: TGTGCCAGCAGCTTAGAGGGGGTCGGC. This codes for CASSLEGVG. The CDR3 in its entirety is CASSLEGVGYTF.

To note about this clone: Read sequence stops 3 residues before the CDR3 end, and the germline J gene provides the missing end. The chain joins TRBV5-1 to TRBJ1-4; tentative D call: TRBD1 (6 bases). The germline V and J ends were trimmed by 0 bases and 7 bases, with 13 bases remaining between them. The CDR3 has 15 residues. The germline V gene has CDR1 SGHRS and CDR2 YFSETQ. The part of the CDR3 DNA that was read is TGCGCCAGCAGCTTGGAGACAGGCGCTAGTGAAAAA. The encoded protein is CASSLETGASEK. The full CDR3 protein is CASSLETGASEKLFF.

For this clone: The sequenced fragment ends 3 residues before the CDR3 boundary, so the rest is inferred from the germline J gene. The gene calls are TRBV7-8 and TRBJ2-5, with TRBD1 as a possible D gene (6 bases). Germline V gene lookup returns CDR1 SGHVS and CDR2 FQNEAQ. V was shortened by 4 bases and J by 2 bases, with 11 bases between the two germline ends. This CDR3 has 14 residues. CDR3 residues: CASSSYGTQETQYF. The sequenced CDR3 bases are TGTGCCAGCAGCTCATACGGGACACAAGAGACC.

With respect to this clone: The read comes to an end 3 residues before the CDR3 does, leaving the germline J gene to fill in the end. The chain is built from TRBV20-1 and TRBJ2-7; perhaps TRBD2 as D (5 bases). The CDR3 totals 15 residues. Trimming pared 1 base from V and 6 bases from J, leaving 19 bases between. Germline V gene lookup returns CDR1 DFQATT and CDR2 SNEGSKA (reference sequence). The sequenced part of the CDR3 DNA is TGCAGTGCTAGAGGCGGTTTGTTGGAGGTTGGCGAG. Translation: CSARGGLLEVGE. The CDR3 in its entirety is CSARGGLLEVGEQYF.

The part of the CDR3 DNA that was read is TGTGCCAGTAGTATAATGGGGGACAGGGGCCAAATCTCCTACGAG. Its protein is CASSIMGDRGQISYE. The whole CDR3 sequence reads CASSIMGDRGQISYEQYF. This sequence joins TRBV19 and TRBJ2-7; 10 nucleotides agree with TRBD1. The read terminates 3 residues ahead of where the CDR3 ends, so the germline J gene completes it. The CDR3 is 18 amino acids. Unmatched junction bases numbered 10, after V lost 2 bases and J lost 0 bases. The germline V gene encodes CDR1 LNHDA and CDR2 SQIVND (reference sequence).

As for this clone: The read gets to within 3 residues of the CDR3 end, and the germline J gene fills in the rest. The chain recombines TRBV19 with TRBJ2-3; 10 bases match TRBD2. This CDR3 has 16 residues. Germline trimming cut 4 bases from V and 4 bases from J; bases unmatched to any gene: 8. CDR1 is LNHDA, CDR2 SQIVND, per germline (reference sequence). The CDR3 sequence: CASSKDAAGGSDTQYF. Incomplete CDR3 DNA: TGTGCCAGTAGTAAAGATGCAGCGGGAGGGTCAGATACG.